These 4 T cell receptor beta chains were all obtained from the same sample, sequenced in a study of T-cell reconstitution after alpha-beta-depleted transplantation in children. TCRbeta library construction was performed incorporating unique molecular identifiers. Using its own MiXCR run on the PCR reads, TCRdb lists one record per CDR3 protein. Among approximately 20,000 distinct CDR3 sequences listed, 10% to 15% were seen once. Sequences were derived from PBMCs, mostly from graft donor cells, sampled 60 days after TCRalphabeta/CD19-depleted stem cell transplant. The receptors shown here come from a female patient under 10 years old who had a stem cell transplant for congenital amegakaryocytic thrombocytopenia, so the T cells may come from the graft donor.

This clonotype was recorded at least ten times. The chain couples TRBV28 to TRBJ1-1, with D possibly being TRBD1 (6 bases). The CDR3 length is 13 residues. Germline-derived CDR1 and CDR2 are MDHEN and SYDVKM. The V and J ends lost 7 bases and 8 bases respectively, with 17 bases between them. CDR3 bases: TGTGCCAGCAACCCCCTTGGACAGAGGGAAGCTTTCTTT. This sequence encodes CASNPLGQREAFF.

The CDR3 nucleotides read TGTGCCAGCAGCAACCGGGAAGTTAGCGGGACTAGGGAGCTGTTTTTT. Translating it yields CASSNREVSGTRELFF. The chain employs TRBV7-8 and TRBJ2-2; 8 bases align to TRBD2. Trimming removed 5 bases from V and 9 bases from J; junction bases left unmatched: 14. The CDR3 extends over 16 amino acids. Germline V gene sequence: CDR1 SGHVS, CDR2 FQNEAQ.

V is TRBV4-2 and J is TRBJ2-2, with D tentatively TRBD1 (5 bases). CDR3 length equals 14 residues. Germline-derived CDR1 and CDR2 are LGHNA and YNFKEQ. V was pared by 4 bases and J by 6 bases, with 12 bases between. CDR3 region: CASSRRVQAGELFF. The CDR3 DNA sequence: TGTGCCAGCAGCCGCAGGGTTCAGGCCGGGGAGCTGTTTTTT.

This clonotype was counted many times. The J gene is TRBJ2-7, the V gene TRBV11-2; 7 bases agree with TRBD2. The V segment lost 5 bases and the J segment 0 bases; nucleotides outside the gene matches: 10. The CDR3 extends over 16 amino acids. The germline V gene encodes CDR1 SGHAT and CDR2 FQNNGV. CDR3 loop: CASSQQTGGFSYEQYF. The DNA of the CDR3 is TGTGCCAGCAGCCAACAAACCGGGGGGTTCTCCTACGAGCAGTACTTC.